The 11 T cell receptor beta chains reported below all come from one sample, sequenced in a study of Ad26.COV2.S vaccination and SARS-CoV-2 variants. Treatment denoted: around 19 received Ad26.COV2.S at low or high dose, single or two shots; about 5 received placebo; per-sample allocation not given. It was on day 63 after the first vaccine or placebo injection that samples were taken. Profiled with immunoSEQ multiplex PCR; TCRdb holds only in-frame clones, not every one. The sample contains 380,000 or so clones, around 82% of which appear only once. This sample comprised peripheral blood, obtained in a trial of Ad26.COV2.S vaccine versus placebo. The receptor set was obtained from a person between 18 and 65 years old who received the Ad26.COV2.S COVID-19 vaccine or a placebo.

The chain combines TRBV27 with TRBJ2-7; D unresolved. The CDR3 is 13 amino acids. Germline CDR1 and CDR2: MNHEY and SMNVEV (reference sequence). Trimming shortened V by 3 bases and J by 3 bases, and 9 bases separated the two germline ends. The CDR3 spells CASSLGSHYEQYF. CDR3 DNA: TGTGCCAGCAGTTTGGGCAGTCACTACGAGCAGTACTTC.

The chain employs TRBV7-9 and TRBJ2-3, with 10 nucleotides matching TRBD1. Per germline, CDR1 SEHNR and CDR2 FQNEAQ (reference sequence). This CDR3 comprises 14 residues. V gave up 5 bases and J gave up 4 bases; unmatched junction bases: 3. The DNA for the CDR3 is TGTGCCAGCAGCACCGGGACAGGGGCAGATACGCAGTATTTT. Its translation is CASSTGTGADTQYF.

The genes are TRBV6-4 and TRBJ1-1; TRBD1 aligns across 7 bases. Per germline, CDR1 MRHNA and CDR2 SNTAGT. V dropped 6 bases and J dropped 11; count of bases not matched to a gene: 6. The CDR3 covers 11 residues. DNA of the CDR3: TGTGCCAGCAGCTCCGGGACAGAGGCTTTCTTT. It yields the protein CASSSGTEAFF.

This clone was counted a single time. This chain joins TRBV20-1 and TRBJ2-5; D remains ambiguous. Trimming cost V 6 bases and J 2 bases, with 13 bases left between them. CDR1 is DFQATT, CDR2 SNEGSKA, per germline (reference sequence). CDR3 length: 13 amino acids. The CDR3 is CSASRAAQETQYF. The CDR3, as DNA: TGCAGTGCCAGTCGGGCGGCACAAGAGACCCAGTACTTC.

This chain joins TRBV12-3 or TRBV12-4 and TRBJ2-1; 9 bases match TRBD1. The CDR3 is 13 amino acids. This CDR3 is CAIRQGVYNEQFF. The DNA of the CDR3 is TGTGCTATACGACAGGGGGTCTACAATGAGCAGTTCTTC.

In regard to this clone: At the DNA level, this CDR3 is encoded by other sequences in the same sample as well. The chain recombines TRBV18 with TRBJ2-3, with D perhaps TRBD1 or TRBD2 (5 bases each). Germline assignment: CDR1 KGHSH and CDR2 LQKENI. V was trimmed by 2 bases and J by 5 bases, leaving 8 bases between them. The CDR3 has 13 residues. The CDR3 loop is CASSPGAGDTQYF. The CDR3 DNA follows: TGTGCCAGCTCACCAGGGGCGGGAGATACGCAGTATTTT.

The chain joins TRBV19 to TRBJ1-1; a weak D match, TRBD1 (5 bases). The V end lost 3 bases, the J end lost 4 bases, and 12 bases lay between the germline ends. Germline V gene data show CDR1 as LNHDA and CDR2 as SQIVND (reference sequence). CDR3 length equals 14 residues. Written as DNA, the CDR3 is TGTGCCAGTAGTATCGGGGGTGTGGCCACTGAAGCTTTCTTT. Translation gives CASSIGGVATEAFF.

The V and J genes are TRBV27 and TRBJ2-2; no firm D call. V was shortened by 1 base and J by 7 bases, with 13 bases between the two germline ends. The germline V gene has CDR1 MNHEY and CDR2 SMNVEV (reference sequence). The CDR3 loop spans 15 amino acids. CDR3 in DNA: TGTGCCAGCAGTTTATTTCGGGCCCGCGGCGGGGAGCTGTTTTTT. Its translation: CASSLFRARGGELFF.

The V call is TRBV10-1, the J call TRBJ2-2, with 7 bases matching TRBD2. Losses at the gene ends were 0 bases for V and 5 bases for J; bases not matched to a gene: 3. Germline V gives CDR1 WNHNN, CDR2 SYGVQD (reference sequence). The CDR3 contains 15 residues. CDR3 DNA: TGCGCCAGCAGTGAGTCGACGGGACTAACCGGGGAGCTGTTTTTT. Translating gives CASSESTGLTGELFF.

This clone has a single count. CDR3 nucleotides: TGTGCCAGCCCTCTTGGAGTAAACACTGAAGCTTTCTTT. This encodes CASPLGVNTEAFF. This chain connects TRBV6-5 to TRBJ1-1; unclear D gene. CDR3 size: 13 residues. The germline gives CDR1 MNHEY, CDR2 SVGAGI. The V end was cut by 8 bases, the J end by 2 bases, with 12 bases between.

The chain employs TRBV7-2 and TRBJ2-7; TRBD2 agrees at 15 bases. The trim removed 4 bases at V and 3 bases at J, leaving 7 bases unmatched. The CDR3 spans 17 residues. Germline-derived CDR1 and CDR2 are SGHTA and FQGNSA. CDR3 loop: CASSSLGLAGGNYEQYF. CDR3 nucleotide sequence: TGTGCCAGCAGCTCCCTAGGACTAGCGGGAGGGAACTACGAGCAGTACTTC.